This TCR beta chain emerged from a study of CD8+ T cells in alopecia areata. Study-wide results and limits: Scalp lesions, especially in alopecia totalis/universalis, had higher clonality than normal scalp.

Germline V gene lookup returns CDR1 MGHRA and CDR2 YSYEKL. The CDR3 runs to 15 residues. In its sample, this clone was seen a few times. Its antigen is unknown. The germline gene is not matched at one end of the junction; a read error may be the cause. Specimens obtained from alopecia areata patients comprised lesional scalp punch biopsies and peripheral blood. Sorting of CD4+ and CD8+ T cells was performed on PBMCs. RNA, once extracted, was reverse transcribed into cDNA for use as the sequencing template. TCRdb keeps only in-frame clones here, not all; method: immunoSEQ multiplex PCR. The sample has some 170,000 clones, about 72% seen once.

The chain links TRBV4-1 to TRBJ2-5; D is possibly TRBD1 or TRBD2 (5 bases each). This receptor was taken from a human donor with alopecia areata. The specimen was CD8+ T cells sorted from blood, collected at week 0. The CDR3 region has the DNA TGTGCCAGCAGCCTACAGGTCGGGGAGCAAGAGACCCAGTACTTC. As protein: CASSLQVGEQETQYF.